The rows below give T cell receptor beta chains drawn from one sample of a study of T cells in Graves' hyperthyroidism and ophthalmopathy. Using its own MiXCR run on the multiplex PCR reads, TCRdb lists one record per CDR3 protein. This table has about 590,000 distinct CDR3 sequences, around a sixth appearing once. The sequencing sample was made of blood. The receptors shown here come from a woman aged 25 to 39 with Graves' hyperthyroidism. Each CDR3 is given with its conserved first and last residue. Fields, in order: clone size, V gene, J gene, D gene, CDR3 protein, CDR3 DNA. The D gene is left open where the match is weak. Clone size is stated in some rows and not others, as once, few, many or a class when expanded.

clone_size: many
v_call: TRBV13
j_call: TRBJ1-1
d_call: TRBD1
cdr3_aa: CASSPTGASGTEAFF
cdr3_nt: TGTGCCAGCAGCCCAACAGGGGCGTCGGGTACTGAAGCTTTCTTT

clone_size: many
v_call: TRBV7-9
j_call: TRBJ2-7
d_call: -
cdr3_aa: CASSLSPSLEQYF
cdr3_nt: TGTGCCAGCAGCTTATCGCCTAGTCTCGAGCAGTACTTC

clone_size: many
v_call: TRBV27
j_call: TRBJ2-3
d_call: -
cdr3_aa: CASSSHGSTDTQYF
cdr3_nt: TGTGCCAGCAGTTCGCACGGCAGCACAGATACGCAGTATTTT

clone_size: many
v_call: TRBV7-9
j_call: TRBJ2-5
d_call: -
cdr3_aa: CASSVRGRLYQETQYF
cdr3_nt: TGTGCCAGCAGCGTACGTGGACGGCTGTACCAAGAGACCCAGTACTTC

clone_size: -
v_call: TRBV9
j_call: TRBJ2-1
d_call: TRBD2
cdr3_aa: CANSAASGSYNEQFF
cdr3_nt: TGTGCCAACAGCGCCGCTAGCGGCTCCTACAATGAGCAGTTCTTC

clone_size: many
v_call: TRBV7-9
j_call: TRBJ2-5
d_call: TRBD1
cdr3_aa: CASSPRDREETQYF
cdr3_nt: TGTGCCAGCAGCCCCCGGGACAGGGAAGAGACCCAGTACTTC

clone_size: -
v_call: TRBV12-3/TRBV12-4
j_call: TRBJ1-5
d_call: -
cdr3_aa: CASSLFFGSFREGQPQHF
cdr3_nt: TGTGCCAGCAGTTTATTCTTCGGGTCGTTCAGGGAAGGTCAGCCCCAGCATTTT

clone_size: -
v_call: TRBV10-3
j_call: TRBJ1-1
d_call: -
cdr3_aa: CAISGNLTGRNTEAFF
cdr3_nt: TGTGCCATCAGTGGGAACCTGACAGGCAGGAACACTGAAGCTTTCTTT

clone_size: -
v_call: TRBV5-1
j_call: TRBJ2-2
d_call: -
cdr3_aa: CASSWVVTGELFF
cdr3_nt: TGCGCCAGCAGCTGGGTAGTAACCGGGGAGCTGTTTTTT

clone_size: many
v_call: TRBV28
j_call: TRBJ2-7
d_call: TRBD2
cdr3_aa: CASSFTPLGLAVISYEQYF
cdr3_nt: TGTGCCAGCAGTTTTACCCCTTTGGGGCTAGCGGTGATCTCCTACGAGCAGTACTTC

clone_size: -
v_call: TRBV20-1
j_call: TRBJ2-2
d_call: TRBD2
cdr3_aa: CSATSPGLGDTGELFF
cdr3_nt: TGCAGTGCAACCAGCCCGGGACTAGGAGATACCGGGGAGCTGTTTTTT

clone_size: -
v_call: TRBV29-1
j_call: TRBJ2-6
d_call: -
cdr3_aa: CSVDSASRTGANVLTF
cdr3_nt: TGCAGCGTTGACTCCGCTTCCCGAACTGGGGCCAACGTCCTGACTTTC